One and the same sample provided the 27 T cell receptor beta chains below, sequenced in a study of OX40 agonist ivuxolimab in advanced cancers. Clones were sequenced by immunoSEQ multiplex PCR, and TCRdb holds only the in-frame ones, with some missing. The table includes some 60,000 clones, around 88% detected once. This material consisted of CD4+ or CD8+ T cells sorted from blood, taken in a trial of the OX40 agonist ivuxolimab. These receptors all come from an adult with an advanced solid tumor such as melanoma, head and neck, liver or kidney cancer.

The rearrangement joins TRBV10-1 to TRBJ2-7; no clear D. V lost 6 bases and J lost 0, with 12 bases in between. CDR1 is WNHNN, CDR2 SYGVQD, per germline (reference sequence). The CDR3 consists of 14 residues. The CDR3 region has the DNA TGCGCCAGCAGCGCCCGGACGTCCTCCTACGAGCAGTACTTC. This translates into CASSARTSSYEQYF.

The chain joins TRBV19 to TRBJ2-1; 8 nucleotides match TRBD1. CDR3 length: 15 amino acids. Germline trimming cut 3 bases from V and 4 bases from J; bases unmatched to any gene: 5. Germline assignment: CDR1 LNHDA and CDR2 SQIVND (reference sequence). CDR3 coding DNA: TGTGCCAGTAGTATTAGGCGACAGGGGTACAATGAGCAGTTCTTC. Protein sequence: CASSIRRQGYNEQFF.

This sequence joins TRBV7-9 and TRBJ1-3; D is undetermined. With 5 bases removed from V and 4 bases from J, the gap between germline ends came to 12 bases. The CDR3 consists of 14 residues. CDR1 and CDR2 (germline): SEHNR, FQNEAQ (reference sequence). The CDR3 DNA is TGTGCCAGCAGCCCCGGTTGGGCCGGAAACACCATATATTTT. Translated: CASSPGWAGNTIYF.

The chain links TRBV6-7 to TRBJ2-1; 8 positions match TRBD2. TRBV6-7 is noted as an ORF with a role that remains uncertain. The ends lost 2 bases at V and 9 bases at J; junction bases unmatched: 21. This CDR3 contains 19 residues. The CDR3 DNA sequence: TGTGCCAGCAGTTACAGCGGGAGCCGGAATTTAAAGTGGGTGGGTGAGCAGTTCTTC. Its protein is CASSYSGSRNLKWVGEQFF.

This chain links TRBV19 with TRBJ1-4, with D unresolved. The CDR3 runs to 14 residues. Germline loops: CDR1 LNHDA, CDR2 SQIVND (reference sequence). V was pared by 3 bases and J by 5 bases, with 10 bases between. Written as DNA, the CDR3 is TGTGCCAGTAGTATTATGTCGGCGAATGAAAAACTGTTTTTT. It translates to CASSIMSANEKLFF.

This chain connects TRBV5-1 to TRBJ1-4; D gene unclear. The V end was cut by 4 bases, the J end by 2 bases, with 9 bases between. This CDR3 comprises 14 residues. Germline-derived CDR1 and CDR2 are SGHRS and YFSETQ. The CDR3 region has the DNA TGCGCCAGCAGCCCACTCATCACTAATGAAAAACTGTTTTTT. Encoded protein: CASSPLITNEKLFF.

This clone was picked up a small number of times. This rearrangement joins TRBV7-9 to TRBJ2-1; 8 nucleotides agree with TRBD2. Germline CDR1 is SEHNR and CDR2 is FQNEAQ (reference sequence). V lost 3 bases, J lost 6 bases, and 19 bases stayed unmatched. The CDR3 consists of 19 residues. In DNA, the CDR3 is TGTGCCAGCAGCTTCGTTCTTGTTGTGTGGCGGGAGGTAAGCAATGAGCAGTTCTTC. Its protein is CASSFVLVVWREVSNEQFF.

This clone was seen only a few times. This chain joins TRBV10-3 and TRBJ1-5; no reliable D call. Germline CDR1 is ENHRY and CDR2 is SYGVKD. The CDR3 length is 12 residues. V dropped 8 bases and J dropped 2 bases, with 7 bases sitting between them. The CDR3 loop is CAISRGNQPQHF. In nucleotides, the CDR3 is TGTGCCATCTCGAGGGGCAATCAGCCCCAGCATTTT.

The rearrangement joins TRBV15 to TRBJ1-5, with no clear D. Germline CDR1 and CDR2: LNHNV and YYDKDF (reference sequence). CDR3 length equals 13 residues. Trimming left V 6 bases short and J 10 bases short, with 16 bases between. This CDR3 is CATSRKFTEPQHF. In nucleotides, the CDR3 is TGTGCCACCAGTAGGAAGTTTACGGAACCCCAGCATTTT.

The J gene is TRBJ2-1, the V gene TRBV6-5; D is unresolved. The CDR3 has 11 residues. Germline V CDR1 and CDR2: MNHEY, SVGAGI. The ends were cut back, 7 bases at V and 4 bases at J, with 5 bases in the middle. CDR3 sequence: CASTQYNEQFF. The CDR3 nucleotides read TGTGCCAGCACCCAATACAATGAGCAGTTCTTC.

This clone appeared a single time. This rearrangement joins TRBV5-1 to TRBJ2-4; D is unresolved. CDR1 is SGHRS, CDR2 YFSETQ, per germline. CDR3 size: 14 residues. The germline V and J ends were trimmed by 1 base and 3 bases, with 8 bases remaining between them. This CDR3 reads CASSLRTDKNIQYF. CDR3 DNA sequence: TGCGCCAGCAGCTTGCGTACAGACAAAAACATTCAGTACTTC.

The table lists this clone with a count of one. The V gene is TRBV10-2, the J gene TRBJ2-1; D may be TRBD1 (5 bases). The germline CDR1 and CDR2 sequences are WSHSY and SAAADI. This CDR3 has 13 residues. V lost 5 bases, J lost 6 bases, and 11 bases lay in between. The CDR3 DNA is TGCGCCAGCAGTCAGGGTATGGTCAATGAGCAGTTCTTC. It translates to CASSQGMVNEQFF.

This clone was detected a few times. The CDR3 loop reads CASSSSSGTNQPQHF. CDR3 bases: TGTGCCAGCAGTTCCTCGTCAGGGACGAATCAGCCCCAGCATTTT. The V call is TRBV6-6, the J call TRBJ1-5; weak D call: TRBD1 (5 bases). Germline V gene data show CDR1 as MNHNY and CDR2 as SVGAGI (reference sequence). This CDR3 region has 15 residues. V dropped 4 bases and J dropped 4 bases, with 14 bases sitting between them.

This rearrangement joins TRBV5-1 to TRBJ2-3, with D possibly matching TRBD2 (6 bases). The germline V gene has CDR1 SGHRS and CDR2 YFSETQ. There are 15 residues in the CDR3. V was pared by 5 bases and J by 4 bases, with 17 bases between. The CDR3 DNA reads TGCGCCAGCAGAAATAGCGGAGCAAGATCAGATACGCAGTATTTT. Translating it yields CASRNSGARSDTQYF.

The chain uses TRBV28 and TRBJ1-6; unclear D gene. In germline, CDR1 is MDHEN, CDR2 SYDVKM. This CDR3 has 12 residues. V was clipped by 6 bases and J by 14 bases, with 14 bases between them. The CDR3 nucleotides read TGTGCCAGCAGACCCACATGGAAATCCCTCCACTTT. Its protein is CASRPTWKSLHF.

The chain has TRBV18 and TRBJ2-6; 9 bases agree with TRBD1. CDR1 KGHSH and CDR2 LQKENI come from the germline V gene. The length of the CDR3 is 18 residues. Trimming cost V 3 bases and J 0 bases; bases outside gene matches: 6. The CDR3 nucleotides read TGTGCCAGCTCACCCCGGGACAGGGTAGGCTCTGGGGCCAACGTCCTGACTTTC. This translates into CASSPRDRVGSGANVLTF.

The chain recombines TRBV5-4 with TRBJ1-2; 9 bases are a match to TRBD1. Germline CDR1 SGHNT, CDR2 YYREEE (reference sequence). The CDR3 has 14 residues. V shed 3 bases and J 4 bases; nucleotides not matched to a gene: 4. CDR3 in amino acids: CASSSDRGVYGYTF. CDR3 DNA sequence: TGTGCCAGCAGCTCGGACAGGGGTGTCTATGGCTACACCTTC. The full variable domain, rest sourced from reference TRBV5-4 and TRBJ1-2, is ETGVTQSPTHLIKTRGQQVTLRCSSQSGHNTVSWYQQALGQGPQFIFQYYREEENGRGNFPPRFSGLQFPNYSSELNVNALELDDSALYLCASSSDRGVYGYTFGSGTRLTVV.

V usage is TRBV5-1 and J usage is TRBJ1-1, with 8 bases matching TRBD1. Per the germline V gene, CDR1 is SGHRS and CDR2 is YFSETQ. Trimming cost V 0 bases and J 1 base; bases outside gene matches: 5. This CDR3 has 16 amino acids. CDR3 coding DNA: TGCGCCAGCAGCTTGGTAACCGGGACAGGGAACACTGAAGCTTTCTTT. This encodes CASSLVTGTGNTEAFF.

In this sample, this clone turned up once. The genes are TRBV27 and TRBJ2-3; D is uncertain. The CDR3 is 13 residues long. Germline V lookup: CDR1 MNHEY, CDR2 SMNVEV (reference sequence). V lost 3 bases, J lost 2 bases, and 6 bases lay in between. CDR3: CASSFRNTDTQYF. CDR3 bases: TGTGCCAGCAGTTTCAGAAACACAGATACGCAGTATTTT.

The genes are TRBV18 and TRBJ2-7; D is unclear. The V gene's germline CDR1 is KGHSH and CDR2 LQKENI. V was clipped by 6 bases and J by 3 bases, with 9 bases between them. The CDR3 loop spans 12 amino acids. CDR3 sequence: CASSGQSYEQYF. The CDR3 region has the DNA TGTGCCAGCTCTGGGCAGAGCTACGAGCAGTACTTC.

The genes are TRBV5-1 and TRBJ2-1; TRBD2 might be the D (6 bases). The CDR3 runs 15 residues. The germline gives CDR1 SGHRS, CDR2 YFSETQ. Trimming removed 0 bases from V and 7 bases from J, with 14 bases in between. CDR3 amino acids: CASSLVGGPENEQFF. The CDR3 region has the DNA TGCGCCAGCAGCTTGGTCGGGGGACCTGAGAATGAGCAGTTCTTC.

The chain joins TRBV25-1 to TRBJ2-3, with 9 nucleotides matching TRBD2. The junction had 5 bases not matched to a gene; V was cut back by 4 bases and J by 6 bases. The CDR3 sequence is 14 residues long. Germline assignment: CDR1 MGHDK and CDR2 SYGVNS. The CDR3 reads CASSGRGGGDTQYF. The CDR3 DNA reads as TGTGCCAGCAGTGGTCGCGGGGGGGGTGATACGCAGTATTTT.

The gene calls are TRBV5-4 and TRBJ2-7; 10 bases map to TRBD1. J lost 12 bases, V lost 2 bases, and 8 bases had no gene match. The germline V gene encodes CDR1 SGHNT and CDR2 YYREEE (reference sequence). This CDR3 is 13 amino acids long. CDR3 in amino acids: CASSFTGQGEVYF. CDR3 in DNA: TGTGCCAGCAGCTTCACAGGACAGGGGGAAGTGTACTTC.

The J gene is TRBJ2-1, the V gene TRBV5-1; TRBD1 matches 8 bases. The V gene's germline CDR1 is SGHRS and CDR2 YFSETQ. V was clipped by 2 bases and J by 6 bases; unmatched bases: 4. This CDR3 has 14 amino acids. CDR3 DNA sequence: TGCGCCAGCAGCTTATCCGGGACAGGCAATGAGCAGTTCTTC. Encoded protein: CASSLSGTGNEQFF.

The V gene is TRBV29-1, the J gene TRBJ2-7; 15 nucleotides match TRBD2. The germline V gene encodes CDR1 SQVTM and CDR2 ANQGSEA. The CDR3 spans 14 residues. Germline trimming cut 8 bases from V and 6 bases from J; bases unmatched to any gene: 8. CDR3 in amino acids: CSIGLAGGRSEQYF. DNA for the CDR3: TGCAGCATCGGACTAGCGGGAGGGCGTTCCGAGCAGTACTTC.

The gene calls are TRBV7-9 and TRBJ2-3; 10 positions match TRBD2. Unmatched junction bases numbered 6, after V lost 1 base and J lost 2 bases. The CDR3 is made up of 17 amino acids. Looked up from germline, CDR1 is SEHNR and CDR2 is FQNEAQ (reference sequence). The CDR3 spells CASSLVGLAGDTDTQYF. As DNA, the CDR3 is TGTGCCAGCAGCTTAGTAGGGCTAGCGGGAGACACAGATACGCAGTATTTT.

This chain joins TRBV10-3 and TRBJ2-1, with TRBD1 matching over 9 bases. CDR1 is ENHRY and CDR2 is SYGVKD in the germline V gene. The J segment lost 7 bases and the V segment lost 6 bases, leaving 7 bases of the junction unmatched. The CDR3 runs to 14 residues. In nucleotides, the CDR3 is TGTGCCATCAGGGGGACAGGGAGTTTGAATGAGCAGTTCTTC. Translated: CAIRGTGSLNEQFF.